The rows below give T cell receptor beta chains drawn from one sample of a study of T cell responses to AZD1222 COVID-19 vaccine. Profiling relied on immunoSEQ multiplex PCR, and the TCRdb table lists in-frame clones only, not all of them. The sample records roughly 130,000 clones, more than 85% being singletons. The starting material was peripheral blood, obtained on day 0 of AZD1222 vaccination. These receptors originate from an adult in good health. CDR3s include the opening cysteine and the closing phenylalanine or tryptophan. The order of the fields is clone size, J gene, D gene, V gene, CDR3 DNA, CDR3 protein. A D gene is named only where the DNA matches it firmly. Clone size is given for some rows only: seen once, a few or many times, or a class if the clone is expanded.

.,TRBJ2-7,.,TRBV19,TGTGCCAGTAGCCCTATTCTCGGGTACGAGCAGTACTTC,CASSPILGYEQYF
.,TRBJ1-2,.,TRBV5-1,TGCGCCAGCAGCTCCTCAGGGGAAGGAGGCTACACCTTC,CASSSSGEGGYTF
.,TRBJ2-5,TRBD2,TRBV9,TGTGCCAGCGCACCGGGAGGGATGAGGGAGACCCAGTACTTC,CASAPGGMRETQYF
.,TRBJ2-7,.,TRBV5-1,TGCGCCAGCAGCTTAAATACAGGGCGTTACGAGCAGTACTTC,CASSLNTGRYEQYF
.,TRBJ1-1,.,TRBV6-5,TGTGCCAGCCTATCCCCCGGGCAAGCTTTCTTT,CASLSPGQAFF
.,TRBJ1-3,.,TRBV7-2,TGTGCCAGCAGCTGGGACGGAGGTGGCAACACCATATATTTT,CASSWDGGGNTIYF
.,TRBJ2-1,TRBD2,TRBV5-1,TGCGCCAGCAGCCCGGGACTAGCGGGAGTCAATGAGCAGTTCTTC,CASSPGLAGVNEQFF
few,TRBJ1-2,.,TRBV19,TGTGCCAGTAGTCACCGGGACGGCTATGGCTACACCTTC,CASSHRDGYGYTF
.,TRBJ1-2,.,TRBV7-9,TGTGCCAGCAGCCCACCCTTCCCACTTGGACAGAACTATGGCTACACCTTC,CASSPPFPLGQNYGYTF
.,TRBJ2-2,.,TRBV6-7,TGTGCCAGCAGTTACTCGGTGGGAGAGAGCACCGGGGAGCTGTTTTTT,CASSYSVGESTGELFF
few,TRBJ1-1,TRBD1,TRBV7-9,TGTGCCAGCAGCCAGACAGGGGGGAACACTGAAGCTTTCTTT,CASSQTGGNTEAFF
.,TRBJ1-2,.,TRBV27,TGTGCCAGCAGTGACAGCCCGTCTAACTATGGCTACACCTTC,CASSDSPSNYGYTF
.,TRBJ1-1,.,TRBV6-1,TGTGCCAGCAGTGATATATGGGGGAACACTGAAGCTTTCTTT,CASSDIWGNTEAFF
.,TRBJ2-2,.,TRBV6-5,TGTGCCAGCACGGTGGGACCCACGAACACCGGGGAGCTGTTTTTT,CASTVGPTNTGELFF
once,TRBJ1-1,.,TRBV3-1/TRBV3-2,TGTGCCAGCAGCCAAGGTCAATTCACCGTGCGAGCTTTCTTT,CASSQGQFTVRAFF
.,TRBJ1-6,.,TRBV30,TGTGCCTGGTCATCCAGGAGCTCCTATAATTCACCCCTCCACTTT,CAWSSRSSYNSPLHF
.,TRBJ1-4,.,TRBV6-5,TGTGCCAGCAGTTACTCAAGGGCGGCTAATGAAAAACTGTTTTTT,CASSYSRAANEKLFF
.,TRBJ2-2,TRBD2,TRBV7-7,TGTGCCAGCAGCTTCGACACTTCTAGCGGCACCGGGGAGCTGTTTTTT,CASSFDTSSGTGELFF
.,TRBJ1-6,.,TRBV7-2,TGTGCCAGCAGCCTAAATTGGGGTGCACCCCTCCACTTT,CASSLNWGAPLHF
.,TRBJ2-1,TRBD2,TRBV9,TGTGCCAGCAGCGTAGGCGGGAGGGCCTGGAATGAGCAGTTCTTC,CASSVGGRAWNEQFF
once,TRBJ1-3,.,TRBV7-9,TGTGCCAGCAGCTCGAAGGTAGCCGTAGAAAACACCATATATTTT,CASSSKVAVENTIYF
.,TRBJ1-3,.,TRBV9,TGTGCCAGCAGCAGGCGTCCACAGTCTTCTGGAAACACCATATATTTT,CASSRRPQSSGNTIYF
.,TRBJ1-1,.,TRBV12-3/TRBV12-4,TGTGCCAGCAGTTTAGCGGGGACGCTGGTAGCTTTCTTT,CASSLAGTLVAFF
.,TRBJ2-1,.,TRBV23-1,TGCGCCAGCAGTCAAAGCGGAATCCATCCCTACAATGAGCAGTTCTTC,CASSQSGIHPYNEQFF
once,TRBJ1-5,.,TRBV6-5,TGTGCCAGCCGCCTGTTTAACAATCAGCCCCAGCATTTT,CASRLFNNQPQHF
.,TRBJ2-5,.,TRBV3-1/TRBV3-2,TGTGCCAGCAGCCAAGATCTGTCAGGGGAGACCCAGTACTTC,CASSQDLSGETQYF
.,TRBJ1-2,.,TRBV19,TGTGCCAGTAGGGCGGTAGACTATGGCTACACCTTC,CASRAVDYGYTF
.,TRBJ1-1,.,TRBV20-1,TGCAGTGCTCGGCAGGGGTTTGAAGCTTTCTTT,CSARQGFEAFF
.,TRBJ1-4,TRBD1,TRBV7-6,TGTGCCAGCAGCTCATACACAGGGGGAGACGAAAAACTGTTTTTT,CASSSYTGGDEKLFF
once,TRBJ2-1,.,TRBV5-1,TGCGCCAGCAGCTTGGCCCAGGGAGGCATAGGTGAGCAGTTCTTC,CASSLAQGGIGEQFF
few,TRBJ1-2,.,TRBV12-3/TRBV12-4,TGTGCCAGCACCCGAGGGAGCTGGGGCTACACCTTC,CASTRGSWGYTF
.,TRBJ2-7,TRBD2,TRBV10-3,TGTGCCATCAGCGTGGGAGGGAGCTCCTACGAGCAGTACTTC,CAISVGGSSYEQYF
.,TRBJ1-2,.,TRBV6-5,TGTGCCAGCAAGGCTGCCCCCTATGGCTACACCTTC,CASKAAPYGYTF
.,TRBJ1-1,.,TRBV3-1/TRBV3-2,TGTGCCAGCAGCCGATCGACAGTGATGAACACTGAAGCTTTCTTT,CASSRSTVMNTEAFF
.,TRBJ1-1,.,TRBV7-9,TGTGCCAGCAGCTTCCTCACGATGAACACTGAAGCTTTCTTT,CASSFLTMNTEAFF
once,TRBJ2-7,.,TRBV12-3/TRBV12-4,TGTGCCAGCACTATCTCGGGGTTGTACGAGCAGTACTTC,CASTISGLYEQYF
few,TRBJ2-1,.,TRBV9,TGTGCCAGCAGCGCCCGTTCCGAGTTTACTAATGAGCAGTTCTTC,CASSARSEFTNEQFF
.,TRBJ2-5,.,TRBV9,TGTGCCAGCAGCCCGATGGGCGGAAGGGAGACCCAGTACTTC,CASSPMGGRETQYF
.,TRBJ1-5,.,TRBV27,TGTGCCAGCAGTCTTCGACAGCCCAGCAATCAGCCCCAGCATTTT,CASSLRQPSNQPQHF
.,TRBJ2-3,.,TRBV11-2,TGTGCCAGCAGCTTAGGGCGGGATACGCAGTATTTT,CASSLGRDTQYF
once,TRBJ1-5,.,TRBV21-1,TGTGCCAGCAGCAAAGGGCCCGGAGATCAGCCCCAGCATTTT,CASSKGPGDQPQHF
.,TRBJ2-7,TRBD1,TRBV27,TGTGCCAGCAGTCTCGGGACAGGGGGCGAGCAGTACTTC,CASSLGTGGEQYF
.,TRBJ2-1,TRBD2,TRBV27,TGTGCCAGCAGTCGGGAAGCGGGAGGGCGAACCAATGAGCAGTTCTTC,CASSREAGGRTNEQFF
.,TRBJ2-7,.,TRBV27,TGTGCCAGCAGTTGGTTGGCGGGGACCTCCTACGAGCAGTACTTC,CASSWLAGTSYEQYF
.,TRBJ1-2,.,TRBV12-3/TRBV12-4,TGTGCCACTGAGTCCTGGGGGCGCAATGGCTACACCTTC,CATESWGRNGYTF
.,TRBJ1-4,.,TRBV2,TGTGCCAGCAGCCAAACAGGGACTTCTAATGAAAAACTGTTTTTT,CASSQTGTSNEKLFF
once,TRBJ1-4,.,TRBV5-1,TGCGCCAGCAGCTTGGGGACAGCCACTAATGAAAAACTGTTTTTT,CASSLGTATNEKLFF
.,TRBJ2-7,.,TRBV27,TGTGCCACCACCGACTTCTACGAGCAGTACTTC,CATTDFYEQYF
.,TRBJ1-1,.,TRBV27,TGTGCCAGCAGTTTGGAGGGACGGTTGAACACTGAAGCTTTCTTT,CASSLEGRLNTEAFF
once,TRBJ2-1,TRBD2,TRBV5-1,TGCGCCAGCAGCTTGGTAGCGGGAGCCCCTGATGAGCAGTTCTTC,CASSLVAGAPDEQFF
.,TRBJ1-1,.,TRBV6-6,TGTGCCAGCAGCCCCCCGTCAGGGCACACTGAAGCTTTCTTT,CASSPPSGHTEAFF
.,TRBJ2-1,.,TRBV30,TGTGCCTGGAGGATCCAAGGCGGGAACTACAATGAGCAGTTCTTC,CAWRIQGGNYNEQFF
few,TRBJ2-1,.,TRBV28,TGTGCCAGCAGTTTTCGCGCAAAGGGGTACAATGAGCAGTTCTTC,CASSFRAKGYNEQFF
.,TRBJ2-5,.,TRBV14,TGTGCCAGCAGCCTCCAAAGGCGGAGGAGAGGACAAGAGACCCAGTACTTC,CASSLQRRRRGQETQYF
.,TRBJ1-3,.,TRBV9,TGTGCCAGCAGGCGGGGTTCTGGAAACACCATATATTTT,CASRRGSGNTIYF
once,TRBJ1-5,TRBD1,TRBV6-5,TGTGCCAGCAGTTTAGATAGGGGGCTCCAGCCCCAGCATTTT,CASSLDRGLQPQHF
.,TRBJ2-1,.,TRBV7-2,TGTGCCAGCAGCTTATCTCGAGGGAACAATGAGCAGTTCTTC,CASSLSRGNNEQFF
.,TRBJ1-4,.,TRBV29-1,TGCAGCGTTGAATTGTTTGAAAAACTGTTTTTT,CSVELFEKLFF
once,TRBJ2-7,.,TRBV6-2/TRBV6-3,TGTGCCAGCAGTTACTCGGGTCTGCGGGCCAGCTCCTACGAGCAGTACTTC,CASSYSGLRASSYEQYF